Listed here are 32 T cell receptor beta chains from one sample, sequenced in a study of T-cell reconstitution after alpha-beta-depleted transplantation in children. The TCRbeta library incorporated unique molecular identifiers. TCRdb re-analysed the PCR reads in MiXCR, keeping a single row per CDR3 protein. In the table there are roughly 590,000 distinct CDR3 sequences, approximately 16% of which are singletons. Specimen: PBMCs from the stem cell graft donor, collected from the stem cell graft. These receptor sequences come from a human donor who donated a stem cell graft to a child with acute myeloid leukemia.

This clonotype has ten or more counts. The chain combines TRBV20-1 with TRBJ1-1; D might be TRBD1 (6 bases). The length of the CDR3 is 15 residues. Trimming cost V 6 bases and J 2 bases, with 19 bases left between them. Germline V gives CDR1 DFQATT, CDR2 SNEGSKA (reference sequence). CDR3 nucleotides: TGCAGTGCGGGAGGAGGGGACACGCCTAACACTGAAGCTTTCTTT. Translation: CSAGGGDTPNTEAFF.

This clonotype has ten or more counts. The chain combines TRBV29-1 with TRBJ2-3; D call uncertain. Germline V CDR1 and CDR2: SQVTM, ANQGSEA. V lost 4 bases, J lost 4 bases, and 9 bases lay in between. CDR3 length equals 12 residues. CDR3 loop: CSVGTISDTQYF. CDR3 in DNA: TGCAGCGTTGGGACGATATCAGATACGCAGTATTTT.

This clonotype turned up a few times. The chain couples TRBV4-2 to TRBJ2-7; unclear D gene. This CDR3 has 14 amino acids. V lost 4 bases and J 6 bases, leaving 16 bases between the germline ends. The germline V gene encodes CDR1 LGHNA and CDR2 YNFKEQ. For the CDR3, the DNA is TGTGCCAGCAGCCCGCTCACGGACGCTACCGAGCAGTACGTC. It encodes CASSPLTDATEQYV.

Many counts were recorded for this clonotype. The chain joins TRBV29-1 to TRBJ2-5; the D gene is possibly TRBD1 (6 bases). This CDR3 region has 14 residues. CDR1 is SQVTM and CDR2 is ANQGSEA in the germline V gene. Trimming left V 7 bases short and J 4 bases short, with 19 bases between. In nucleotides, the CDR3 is TGCAGCGCCCCCGAAGGGACAAAGGGAGAGACCCAGTACTTC. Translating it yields CSAPEGTKGETQYF.

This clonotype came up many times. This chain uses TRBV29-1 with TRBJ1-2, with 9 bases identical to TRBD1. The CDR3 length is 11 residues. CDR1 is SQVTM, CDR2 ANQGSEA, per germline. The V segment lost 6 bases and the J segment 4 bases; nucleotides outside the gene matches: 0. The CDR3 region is CSVDRGYGYTF. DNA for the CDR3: TGCAGCGTGGACAGGGGCTATGGCTACACCTTC.

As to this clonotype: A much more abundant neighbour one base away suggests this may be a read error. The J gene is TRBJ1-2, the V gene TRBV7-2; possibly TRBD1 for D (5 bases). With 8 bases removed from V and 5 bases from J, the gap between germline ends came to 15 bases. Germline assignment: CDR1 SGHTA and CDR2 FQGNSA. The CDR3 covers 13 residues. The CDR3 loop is CASEVRALYGYTF. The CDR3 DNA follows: TGTGCCAGCGAGGTCAGGGCCTTGTATGGCTACACCTTC.

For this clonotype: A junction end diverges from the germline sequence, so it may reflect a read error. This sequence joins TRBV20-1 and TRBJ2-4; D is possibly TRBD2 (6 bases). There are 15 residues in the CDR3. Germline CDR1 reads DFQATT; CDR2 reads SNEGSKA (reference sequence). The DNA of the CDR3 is TGCTGTGCTCCGGGGGAGGACCTAGCCAAAAACATTCAGTACTTC. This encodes CCAPGEDLAKNIQYF.

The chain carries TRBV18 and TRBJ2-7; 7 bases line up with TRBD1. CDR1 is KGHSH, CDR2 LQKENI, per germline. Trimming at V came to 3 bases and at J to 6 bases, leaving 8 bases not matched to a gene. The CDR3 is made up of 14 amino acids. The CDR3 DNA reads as TGTGCCAGCTCACCCAGCGAGGGGGCTAGCGAGCAGTACTTC. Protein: CASSPSEGASEQYF.

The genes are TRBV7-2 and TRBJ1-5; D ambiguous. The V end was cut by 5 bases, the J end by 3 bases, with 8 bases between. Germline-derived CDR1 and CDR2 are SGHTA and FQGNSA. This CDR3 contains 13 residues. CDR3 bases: TGTGCCAGCAGCCTGAATTTCAATCAGCCCCAGCATTTT. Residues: CASSLNFNQPQHF.

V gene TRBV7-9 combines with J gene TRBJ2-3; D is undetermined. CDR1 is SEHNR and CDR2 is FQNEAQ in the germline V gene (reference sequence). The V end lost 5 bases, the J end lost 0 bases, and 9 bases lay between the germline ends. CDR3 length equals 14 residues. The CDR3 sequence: CASSRARSTDTQYF. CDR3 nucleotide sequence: TGTGCCAGCAGCCGGGCCCGTAGCACAGATACGCAGTATTTT.

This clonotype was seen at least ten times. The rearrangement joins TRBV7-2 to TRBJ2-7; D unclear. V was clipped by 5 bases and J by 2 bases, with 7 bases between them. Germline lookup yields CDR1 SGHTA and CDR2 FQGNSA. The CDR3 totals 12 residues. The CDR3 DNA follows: TGTGCCAGCAGCCTACAGCCCTACGAGCAGTACTTC. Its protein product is CASSLQPYEQYF. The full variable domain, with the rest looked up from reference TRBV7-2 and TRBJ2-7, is GAGVSQSPSNKVTEKGKDVELRCDPISGHTALYWYRQSLGQGLEFLIYFQGNSAPDKSGLPSDRFSAERTGGSVSTLTIQRTQQEDSAVYLCASSLQPYEQYFGPGTRLTVT.

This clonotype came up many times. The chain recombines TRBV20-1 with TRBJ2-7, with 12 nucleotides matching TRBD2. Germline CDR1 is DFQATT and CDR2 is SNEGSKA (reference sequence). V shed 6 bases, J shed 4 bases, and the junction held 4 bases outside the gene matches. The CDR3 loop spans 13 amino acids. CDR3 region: CSAQTSGGYEQYF. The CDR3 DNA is TGCAGTGCCCAGACTAGCGGGGGTTACGAGCAGTACTTC.

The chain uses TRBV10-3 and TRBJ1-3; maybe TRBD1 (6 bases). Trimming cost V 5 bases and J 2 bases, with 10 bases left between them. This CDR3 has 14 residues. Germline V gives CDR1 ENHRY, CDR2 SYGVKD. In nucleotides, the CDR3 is TGTGCCATCAGTACCGGGACAACTGGAAACACCATATATTTT. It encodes CAISTGTTGNTIYF.

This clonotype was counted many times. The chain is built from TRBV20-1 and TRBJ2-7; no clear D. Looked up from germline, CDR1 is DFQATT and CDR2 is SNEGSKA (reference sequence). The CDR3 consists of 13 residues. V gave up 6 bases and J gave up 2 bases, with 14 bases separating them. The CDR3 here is CSAGSASPYEQYF. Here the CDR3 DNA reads TGCAGTGCCGGTTCGGCGTCCCCCTACGAGCAGTACTTC.

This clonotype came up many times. Here the CDR3 reads CSVEARDSYNEQFF. Written as DNA, the CDR3 is TGCAGCGTTGAAGCCAGAGACTCCTACAATGAGCAGTTCTTC. The chain combines TRBV29-1 with TRBJ2-1; D call uncertain. Germline values: CDR1 SQVTM, CDR2 ANQGSEA. CDR3 length equals 14 residues. Trimming shortened V by 1 base and J by 0 bases, and 7 bases separated the two germline ends.

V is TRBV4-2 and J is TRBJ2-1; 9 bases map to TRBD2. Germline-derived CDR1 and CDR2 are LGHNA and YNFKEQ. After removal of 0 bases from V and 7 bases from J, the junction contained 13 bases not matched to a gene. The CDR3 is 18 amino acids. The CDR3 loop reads CASSQDDGRRGGMNEQFF. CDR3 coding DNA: TGTGCCAGCAGCCAAGATGATGGTCGGCGGGGGGGCATGAATGAGCAGTTCTTC.

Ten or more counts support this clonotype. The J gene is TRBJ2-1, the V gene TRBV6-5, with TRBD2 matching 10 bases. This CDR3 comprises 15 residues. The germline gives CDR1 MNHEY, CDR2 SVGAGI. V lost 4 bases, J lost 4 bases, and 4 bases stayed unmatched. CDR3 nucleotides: TGTGCCAGCAGTTCTAGCGGGGGCCCTTACAATGAGCAGTTCTTC. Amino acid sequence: CASSSSGGPYNEQFF.

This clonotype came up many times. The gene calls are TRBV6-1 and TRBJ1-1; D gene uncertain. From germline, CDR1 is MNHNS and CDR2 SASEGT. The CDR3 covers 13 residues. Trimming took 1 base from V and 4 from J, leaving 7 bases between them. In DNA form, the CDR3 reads TGTGCCAGCAGTGAAGTACGTGGCACTGAAGCTTTCTTT. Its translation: CASSEVRGTEAFF.

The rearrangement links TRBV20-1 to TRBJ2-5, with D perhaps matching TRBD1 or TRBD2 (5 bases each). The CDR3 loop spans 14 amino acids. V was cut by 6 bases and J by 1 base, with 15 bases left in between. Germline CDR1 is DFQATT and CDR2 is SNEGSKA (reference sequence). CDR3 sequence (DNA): TGCAGTGCCTCTCCCGAGGGGTCCCAAGAGACCCAGTACTTC. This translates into CSASPEGSQETQYF.

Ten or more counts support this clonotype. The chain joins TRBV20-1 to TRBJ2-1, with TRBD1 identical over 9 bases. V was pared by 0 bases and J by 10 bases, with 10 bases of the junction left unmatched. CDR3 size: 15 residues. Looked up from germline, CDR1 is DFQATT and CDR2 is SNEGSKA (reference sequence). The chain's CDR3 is CSAREGDREMGEQFF. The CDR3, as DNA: TGCAGTGCTAGAGAAGGGGACAGGGAAATGGGGGAGCAGTTCTTC.

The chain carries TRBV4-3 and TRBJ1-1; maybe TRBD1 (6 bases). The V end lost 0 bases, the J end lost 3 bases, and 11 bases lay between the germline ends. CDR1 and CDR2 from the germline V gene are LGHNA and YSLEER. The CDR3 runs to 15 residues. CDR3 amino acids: CASSQETGLDTEAFF. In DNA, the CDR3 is TGCGCCAGCAGCCAAGAAACAGGGTTGGACACTGAAGCTTTCTTT.

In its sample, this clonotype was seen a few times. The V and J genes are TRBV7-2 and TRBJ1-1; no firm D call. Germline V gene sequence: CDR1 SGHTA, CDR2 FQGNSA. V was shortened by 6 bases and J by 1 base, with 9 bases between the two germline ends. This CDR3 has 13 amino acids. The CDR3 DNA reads TGTGCCAGCAGGCTGGCAGGGAACACTGAAGCTTTCTTT. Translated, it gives CASRLAGNTEAFF.

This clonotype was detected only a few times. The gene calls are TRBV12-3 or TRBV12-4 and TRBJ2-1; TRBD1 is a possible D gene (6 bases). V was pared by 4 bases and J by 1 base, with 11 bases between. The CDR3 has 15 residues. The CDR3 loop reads CASSSRDTSYNEQFF. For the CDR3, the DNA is TGTGCCAGCAGTTCCCGGGACACTTCCTACAATGAGCAGTTCTTC.

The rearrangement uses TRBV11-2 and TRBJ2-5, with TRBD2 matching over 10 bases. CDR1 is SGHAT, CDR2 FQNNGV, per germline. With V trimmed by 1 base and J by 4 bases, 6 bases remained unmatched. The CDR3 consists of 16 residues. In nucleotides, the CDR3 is TGTGCCAGCAGCTTAGGCACTAGCGGGGTTCGAGAGACCCAGTACTTC. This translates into CASSLGTSGVRETQYF. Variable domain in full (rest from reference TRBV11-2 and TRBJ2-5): EAGVAQSPRYKIIEKRQSVAFWCNPISGHATLYWYQQILGQGPKLLIQFQNNGVVDDSQLPKDRFSAERLKGVDSTLKIQPAKLEDSAVYLCASSLGTSGVRETQYFGPGTRLLVL.

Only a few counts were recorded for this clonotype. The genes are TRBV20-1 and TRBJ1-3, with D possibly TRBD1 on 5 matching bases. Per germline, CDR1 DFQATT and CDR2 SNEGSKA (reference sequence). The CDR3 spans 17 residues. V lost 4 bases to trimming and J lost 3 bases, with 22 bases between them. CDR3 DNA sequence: TGCAGTGCTACCAACCTCCTCCGGGACCGATATGGAAACACCATATATTTT. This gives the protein CSATNLLRDRYGNTIYF.

CDR3: CASSEISEEIYGYTF. The CDR3 bases are TGCGCCAGCAGTGAGATTTCAGAAGAAATCTATGGCTACACCTTC. The chain links TRBV10-2 to TRBJ1-2; D remains unclear. V lost 2 bases, J lost 4 bases, and 14 bases lay in between. The CDR3 is made up of 15 amino acids. Germline CDR1 and CDR2: WSHSY and SAAADI.

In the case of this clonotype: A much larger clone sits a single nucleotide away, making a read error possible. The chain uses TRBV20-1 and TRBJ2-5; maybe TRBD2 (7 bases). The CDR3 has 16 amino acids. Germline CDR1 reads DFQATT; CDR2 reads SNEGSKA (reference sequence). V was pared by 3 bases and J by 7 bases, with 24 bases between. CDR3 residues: CSASGGALRVKGTQYF. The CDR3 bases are TGCAGTGCTAGTGGGGGGGCATTGAGGGTAAAGGGGACCCAGTACTTC.

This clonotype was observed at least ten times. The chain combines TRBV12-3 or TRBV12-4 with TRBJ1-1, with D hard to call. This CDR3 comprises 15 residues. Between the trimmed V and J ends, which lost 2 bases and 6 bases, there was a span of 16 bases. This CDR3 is CASSLTDLVDAEAFF. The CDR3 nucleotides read TGTGCCAGCAGTTTAACTGATCTCGTTGACGCTGAAGCTTTCTTT.

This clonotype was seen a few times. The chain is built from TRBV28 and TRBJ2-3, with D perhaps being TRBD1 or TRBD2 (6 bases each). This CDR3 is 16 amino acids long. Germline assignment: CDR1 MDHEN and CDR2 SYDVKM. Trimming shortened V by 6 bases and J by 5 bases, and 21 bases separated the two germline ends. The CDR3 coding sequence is TGTGCCAGCAGCATTACGGGGGCCTATAGGGGAGATACGCAGTATTTT. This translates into CASSITGAYRGDTQYF.

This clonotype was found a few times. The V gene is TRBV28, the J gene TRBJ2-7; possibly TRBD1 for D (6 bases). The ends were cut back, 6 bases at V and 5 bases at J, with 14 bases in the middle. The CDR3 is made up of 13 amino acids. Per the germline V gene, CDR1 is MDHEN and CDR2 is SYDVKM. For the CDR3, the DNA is TGTGCCAGCAGGAGGGGGTGGGGGAACGAGCAGTACGTC. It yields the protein CASRRGWGNEQYV.

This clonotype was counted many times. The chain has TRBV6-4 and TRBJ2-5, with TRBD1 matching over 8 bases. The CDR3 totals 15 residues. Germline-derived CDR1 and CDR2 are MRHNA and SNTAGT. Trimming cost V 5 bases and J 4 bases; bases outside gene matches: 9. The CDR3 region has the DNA TGTGCCAGCAGTTCAACTGGACAGGGAGGAGAGACCCAGTACTTC. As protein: CASSSTGQGGETQYF.

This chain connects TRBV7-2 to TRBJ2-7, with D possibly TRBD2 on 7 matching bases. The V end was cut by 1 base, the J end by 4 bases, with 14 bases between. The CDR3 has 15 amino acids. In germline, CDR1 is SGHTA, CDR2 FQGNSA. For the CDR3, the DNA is TGTGCCAGCAGCTTAGAGGCGGGGGCGCCGTACGAGCAGTACTTC. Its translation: CASSLEAGAPYEQYF.